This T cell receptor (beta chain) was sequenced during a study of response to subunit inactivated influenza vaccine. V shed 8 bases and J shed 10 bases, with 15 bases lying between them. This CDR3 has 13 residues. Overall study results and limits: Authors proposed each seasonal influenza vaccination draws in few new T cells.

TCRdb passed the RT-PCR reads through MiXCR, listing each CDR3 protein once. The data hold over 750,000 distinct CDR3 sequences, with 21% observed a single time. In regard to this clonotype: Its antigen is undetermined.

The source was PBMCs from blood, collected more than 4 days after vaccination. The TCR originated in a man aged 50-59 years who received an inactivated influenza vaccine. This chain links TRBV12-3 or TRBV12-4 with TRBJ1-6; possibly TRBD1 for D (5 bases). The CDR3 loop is CASSNTGTSPLHF. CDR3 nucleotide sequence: TGTGCCAGCTCTAACACCGGGACGTCACCCCTCCACTTT.